This T cell receptor beta chain was documented in a study of CD4 T cells in relation to SARS-CoV-2 and coronaviruses. Looking at the study overall: After roughly 11 days of antigen culture, PBMC TCR beta CDR3s were sequenced.

Details on this clone: Its antigen is as yet unknown.

Unexposed donor CD4+ T cells date from 2011-2018, before the COVID-19 pandemic. After around nine days of culture, CD4+ T cells were isolated. As cell numbers allowed, unexposed-donor CD4+ T cells faced SARS-CoV-2 S/N and four cold-coronavirus spikes. PBMCs were plated at 1.5 million to 2.5 million per well in IL-2-containing medium. Cultures received half-medium IL-2 refreshes on days 3 and 7. TCRdb's copy holds only in-frame clones and misses some; the assay was immunoSEQ multiplex PCR. The sample comprises some 21,000 clones, 74% of which are singletons, and roughly an eighth rests with the top ten. Germline CDR1 is KGHDR and CDR2 is SFDVKD. V was cut by 5 bases and J by 6 bases, with 22 bases left in between. The CDR3 covers 16 residues.

The V gene is TRBV24-1, the J gene TRBJ2-7; TRBD2 might be the D (5 bases). The TCR originated in a human donor in good health. Sequencing was performed on CD4+ T cells from PBMCs, cultured in vitro. CDR3 sequence (DNA): TGTGCCACCAGTGCCGTCGACGGAGGCCGGGAAGGCGAGCAGTACTTC. Translating gives CATSAVDGGREGEQYF.